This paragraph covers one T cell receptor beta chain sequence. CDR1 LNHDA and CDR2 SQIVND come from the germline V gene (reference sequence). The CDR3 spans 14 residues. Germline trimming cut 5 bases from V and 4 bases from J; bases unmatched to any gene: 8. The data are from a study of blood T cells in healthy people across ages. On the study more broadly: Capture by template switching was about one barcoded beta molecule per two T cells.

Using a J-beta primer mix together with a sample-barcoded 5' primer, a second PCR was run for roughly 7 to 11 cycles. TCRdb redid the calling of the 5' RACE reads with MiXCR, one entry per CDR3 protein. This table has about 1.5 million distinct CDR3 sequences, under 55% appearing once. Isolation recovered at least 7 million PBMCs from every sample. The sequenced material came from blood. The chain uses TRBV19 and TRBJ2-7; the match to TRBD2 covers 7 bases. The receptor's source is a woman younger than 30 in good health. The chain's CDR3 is CASSAQRGVYEQYF. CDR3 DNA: TGTGCCAGTAGTGCTCAGCGGGGTGTATACGAGCAGTACTTC. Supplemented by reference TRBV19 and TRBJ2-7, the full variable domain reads DGGITQSPKYLFRKEGQNVTLSCEQNLNHDAMYWYRQDPGQGLRLIYYSQIVNDFQKGDIAEGYSVSREKKESFPLTVTSAQKNPTAFYLCASSAQRGVYEQYFGPGTRLTVT.